A single sample is the source of the 32 T cell receptor beta chains below, sequenced in a study of blood T cell repertoires in COVID-19. Only in-frame clones appear in the TCRdb table, and some are missing; sequencing was by immunoSEQ multiplex PCR. Among hundreds of thousands of clones listed, around 88% were seen once. Specimen: PBMCs or T cells enriched from blood (not recorded which). Receptor source: a woman aged 25 to 45 who had recovered from COVID-19.

The chain employs TRBV27 and TRBJ2-7, with 7 bases matching TRBD1. The CDR3 covers 13 residues. V lost 3 bases, J lost 1 base, and 0 bases stayed unmatched. Germline lookup yields CDR1 MNHEY and CDR2 SMNVEV (reference sequence). The CDR3 loop is CASSLGQSYEQYF. CDR3 DNA: TGTGCCAGCAGTTTGGGACAGTCCTACGAGCAGTACTTC.

The chain is built from TRBV7-9 and TRBJ2-2; no firm D call. The CDR3 is 13 amino acids. The V and J ends lost 1 base and 6 bases respectively, with 6 bases between them. Germline V lookup: CDR1 SEHNR, CDR2 FQNEAQ (reference sequence). This chain's CDR3 is CASSLVLAGELFF. In DNA form, the CDR3 reads TGTGCCAGCAGCTTAGTTCTAGCCGGGGAGCTGTTTTTT. Using reference TRBV7-9 and TRBJ2-2 for the parts outside the CDR3, the full variable domain is DTGVSQNPRHKITKRGQNVTFRCDPISEHNRLYWYRQTLGQGPEFLTYFQNEAQLEKSRLLSDRFSAERPKGSFSTLEIQRTEQGDSAMYLCASSLVLAGELFFGEGSRLTVL.

This clone was seen only a few times. The rearrangement links TRBV5-6 to TRBJ1-2; the D is unclear. V lost 6 bases to trimming and J lost 4 bases, with 10 bases between them. CDR3 length: 12 amino acids. Germline V gene lookup returns CDR1 SGHDT and CDR2 YYEEEE. The CDR3 loop is CASTRVTYGYTF. The CDR3, as DNA: TGTGCCAGCACCCGGGTCACCTATGGCTACACCTTC.

The CDR3 DNA is TGTGCCAGCAGTTCTTACAGTGGCGAGCAGTACTTC. This encodes CASSSYSGEQYF. The chain recombines TRBV6-2 or TRBV6-3 with TRBJ2-7; D is unresolved. The CDR3 loop spans 12 amino acids. V was pared by 4 bases and J by 6 bases, with 10 bases between. Germline values: CDR1 MNHEY, CDR2 SVGEGT.

This rearrangement joins TRBV9 to TRBJ1-3; maybe TRBD1 (5 bases). The V gene lost 6 bases and the J gene lost 1 base, with 14 bases spanning the gap. The germline V gene has CDR1 SGDLS and CDR2 YYNGEE. There are 15 residues in the CDR3. The CDR3 spells CASTGSEWSGNTIYF. The CDR3 DNA follows: TGTGCCAGCACAGGGTCCGAGTGGTCTGGAAACACCATATATTTT.

The V and J genes are TRBV6-2 or TRBV6-3 and TRBJ2-4, with TRBD2 matching 7 bases. V lost 5 bases and J lost 3; bases outside the gene matches: 7. Germline CDR1 is MNHEY and CDR2 is SVGEGT. The CDR3 totals 15 residues. The CDR3 DNA follows: TGTGCCAGCAGTACCCGCCCGGGGGGCAAAAACATTCAGTACTTC. It is translated as CASSTRPGGKNIQYF.

V and J are TRBV28 and TRBJ1-1, with TRBD1 matching over 7 bases. From germline, CDR1 is MDHEN and CDR2 SYDVKM. The V segment lost 7 bases and the J segment 4 bases; nucleotides outside the gene matches: 6. The CDR3 runs to 13 residues. CDR3 region: CASTVGGGTEAFF. The CDR3 DNA sequence: TGTGCCAGCACGGTAGGGGGCGGCACTGAAGCTTTCTTT.

The rearrangement links TRBV5-8 to TRBJ1-2; D not certain. This CDR3 comprises 14 residues. Germline V gene lookup returns CDR1 SGHTS and CDR2 YDEGEE. Trimming pared 2 bases from V and 3 bases from J, leaving 11 bases between. CDR3 amino acids: CASSFETSDYGYTF. Here the CDR3 DNA reads TGTGCCAGCAGCTTTGAGACATCTGACTATGGCTACACCTTC.

This CDR3 reads CASSPLGLAGPLTDTQYF. For the CDR3, the DNA is TGTGCCAGCAGCCCCTTGGGACTAGCGGGGCCCCTCACAGATACGCAGTATTTT. V is TRBV4-2 and J is TRBJ2-3; the match to TRBD2 covers 13 bases. Germline V gene lookup returns CDR1 LGHNA and CDR2 YNFKEQ. There are 18 residues in the CDR3. J lost 2 bases, V lost 4 bases, and 9 bases had no gene match.

The rearrangement links TRBV3-1 (or the pseudogene TRBV3-2) to TRBJ2-7; D is uncertain. Looked up from germline, CDR1 is LGHDT and CDR2 is YNNKEL (reference sequence). The length of the CDR3 is 13 residues. V dropped 0 bases and J dropped 4 bases, with 7 bases sitting between them. The CDR3 loop is CASSQDRWYEQYF. The CDR3 nucleotides read TGTGCCAGCAGCCAAGACAGGTGGTACGAGCAGTACTTC.

The V call is TRBV7-2, the J call TRBJ1-2; 8 bases fit TRBD1. The CDR3 covers 14 residues. Germline trimming cut 8 bases from V and 2 bases from J; bases unmatched to any gene: 7. Germline CDR1 and CDR2: SGHTA and FQGNSA. CDR3 coding DNA: TGTGCCAGCCGAGACAGGGGTGAAAACTATGGCTACACCTTC. Translating gives CASRDRGENYGYTF.

J is TRBJ1-2 and V is TRBV7-2; no clear D. Per germline, CDR1 SGHTA and CDR2 FQGNSA. This CDR3 spans 14 amino acids. V dropped 0 bases and J dropped 7 bases, with 12 bases sitting between them. The DNA for the CDR3 is TGTGCCAGCAGCTTAGCGGCGAACCCGGGTGGCTACACCTTC. Amino acids: CASSLAANPGGYTF.

The chain has TRBV9 and TRBJ2-5; TRBD2 aligns across 15 bases. The V and J ends lost 3 bases and 3 bases, in that order; junction bases with no gene match: 3. This CDR3 spans 16 amino acids. The germline V gene encodes CDR1 SGDLS and CDR2 YYNGEE. The CDR3 sequence is CASSGTSGREKETQYF. DNA for the CDR3: TGTGCCAGCAGCGGGACTAGCGGGAGGGAGAAAGAGACCCAGTACTTC.

Notes on this clone: At one end, the junction sequence differs from germline, possibly due to a read error. J is TRBJ2-7 and V is TRBV7-2, with a weak D call TRBD2 (5 bases). The CDR3 consists of 12 residues. Germline values: CDR1 SGHTA, CDR2 FQGNSA. The CDR3 reads CASRLDGGEQYF. As DNA, the CDR3 is TGTGCCAGCAGATTAGATGGAGGCGAGCAGTACTTC.

The gene calls are TRBV28 and TRBJ2-1, with a tentative D call TRBD1 (6 bases). V lost 6 bases and J 9 bases, leaving 12 bases between the germline ends. The CDR3 totals 12 residues. The germline V gene encodes CDR1 MDHEN and CDR2 SYDVKM. The CDR3: CASRQGIAEQFF. The CDR3 coding sequence is TGTGCCAGCAGACAGGGAATCGCTGAGCAGTTCTTC.

The chain recombines TRBV7-2 with TRBJ2-4; TRBD2 matches 11 bases. The CDR3 runs 14 residues. Germline V gene data show CDR1 as SGHTA and CDR2 as FQGNSA. V was clipped by 2 bases and J by 8 bases; unmatched bases: 2. CDR3 in amino acids: CASSLSSGRYIQYF. DNA of the CDR3: TGTGCCAGCAGCTTATCTAGCGGGAGGTACATTCAGTACTTC. Full variable domain (missing parts from reference TRBV7-2 and TRBJ2-4): GAGVSQSPSNKVTEKGKDVELRCDPISGHTALYWYRQSLGQGLEFLIYFQGNSAPDKSGLPSDRFSAERTGGSVSTLTIQRTQQEDSAVYLCASSLSSGRYIQYFGAGTRLSVL.

The chain joins TRBV30 to TRBJ1-1, with 8 bases identical to TRBD1. V shed 4 bases and J 3 bases; nucleotides not matched to a gene: 7. The CDR3 spans 14 residues. Germline assignment: CDR1 GTSNPN and CDR2 SVGIG (reference sequence). The CDR3, as DNA: TGTGCCTGGACCAAGACAGGGGTCCACACTGAAGCTTTCTTT. Translation gives CAWTKTGVHTEAFF.

The rearrangement joins TRBV10-3 to TRBJ2-2; 9 bases line up with TRBD1. Germline trimming cut 2 bases from V and 5 bases from J; bases unmatched to any gene: 9. This CDR3 is 17 amino acids long. Germline V lookup: CDR1 ENHRY, CDR2 SYGVKD. The CDR3 reads CAISEVPGTGRTGELFF. The CDR3 DNA sequence: TGTGCCATCAGTGAGGTCCCCGGGACAGGGCGGACCGGGGAGCTGTTTTTT.

The rearrangement links TRBV7-3 to TRBJ2-3, with 7 nucleotides matching TRBD2. J lost 6 bases, V lost 3 bases, and 6 bases had no gene match. The CDR3 totals 14 residues. The germline CDR1 and CDR2 sequences are SGHTA and FQGTGA. The CDR3 loop is CASSLGGSGDTQYF. The CDR3 DNA reads TGTGCCAGCAGCTTGGGAGGGTCGGGGGATACGCAGTATTTT.

To note about this clone: One end of the junction does not line up with germline, which may come from a read error. V and J are TRBV7-7 and TRBJ2-1, with unresolved D. CDR1 and CDR2 from the germline V gene are SSHAT and FNYEAQ (reference sequence). This CDR3 spans 16 amino acids. DNA for the CDR3: TGTGCTAGCAGCTTAGGCGAGGTTAGCTCCTACAATGAGCAGTTCTTC. Amino acids: CASSLGEVSSYNEQFF.

V usage is TRBV7-3 and J usage is TRBJ2-1, with a weak D call TRBD2 (6 bases). There are 16 residues in the CDR3. The germline CDR1 and CDR2 sequences are SGHTA and FQGTGA. V was pared by 1 base and J by 9 bases, with 19 bases between. The CDR3 loop reads CASSLNGRRSQLEQFF. The CDR3 nucleotides are TGTGCCAGCAGCTTAAATGGGAGGCGTAGTCAACTTGAGCAGTTCTTC.

V is TRBV3-1 (or the pseudogene TRBV3-2) and J is TRBJ1-1; TRBD1 matches at 7 bases. CDR1 is LGHDT and CDR2 is YNNKEL in the germline V gene (reference sequence). The CDR3 runs to 16 residues. J gave up 5 bases and V 6 bases, and 15 bases lay outside the gene matches. This chain's CDR3 is CASSFPPTRGATEAFF. The DNA of the CDR3 is TGTGCCAGCAGTTTTCCGCCCACCAGGGGGGCAACTGAAGCTTTCTTT.

This clone showed up just once. The rearrangement joins TRBV4-2 to TRBJ1-1; D is unresolved. Trimming took 2 bases from V and 2 from J, leaving 15 bases between them. CDR1 is LGHNA, CDR2 YNFKEQ, per germline. The CDR3 covers 16 residues. This chain's CDR3 is CASSQSLVRGNTEAFF. CDR3 sequence (DNA): TGTGCCAGCAGCCAATCCCTCGTACGGGGTAACACTGAAGCTTTCTTT.

This clone occurred once. This sequence joins TRBV11-2 and TRBJ1-5; 7 nucleotides agree with TRBD1. V gave up 4 bases and J gave up 4 bases; unmatched junction bases: 4. The CDR3 extends over 14 amino acids. The germline gives CDR1 SGHAT, CDR2 FQNNGV. CDR3 coding DNA: TGTGCCAGCAGCTCGACAGGGTTGAATCAGCCCCAGCATTTT. Translation: CASSSTGLNQPQHF.

This rearrangement joins TRBV4-3 to TRBJ1-2; 7 bases map to TRBD1. This CDR3 is 15 amino acids long. Trimming at V came to 0 bases and at J to 6 bases, leaving 7 bases not matched to a gene. CDR1 is LGHNA and CDR2 is YSLEER in the germline V gene. Here the CDR3 reads CASSQDFTGVNGYTF. DNA for the CDR3: TGCGCCAGCAGCCAAGATTTCACAGGGGTAAATGGCTACACCTTC.

CDR3 bases: TGTGCCAGCAGTTTAGGTCAACTGGGGAGTTCACCCCTCCACTTT. Protein product: CASSLGQLGSSPLHF. The chain joins TRBV28 to TRBJ1-6, with D unresolved. V lost 2 bases and J 9 bases, leaving 14 bases between the germline ends. Germline-derived CDR1 and CDR2 are MDHEN and SYDVKM. This CDR3 has 15 residues.

This chain joins TRBV11-3 and TRBJ2-1, with 10 bases identical to TRBD2. V was pared by 1 base and J by 5 bases, with 5 bases of the junction left unmatched. Germline V gene sequence: CDR1 SGHNT, CDR2 YENEEA. The CDR3 is 16 amino acids. This CDR3 reads CASSLVASGSHNEQFF. In nucleotides, the CDR3 is TGTGCCAGCAGCTTAGTGGCTAGCGGGAGCCACAATGAGCAGTTCTTC.

J is TRBJ1-5 and V is TRBV9; D is unresolved. The CDR3 totals 15 residues. Trimming removed 3 bases at V and 4 bases at J, with 14 bases between. Germline assignment: CDR1 SGDLS and CDR2 YYNGEE. The CDR3 loop is CASSAGSLKNQPQHF. DNA of the CDR3: TGTGCCAGCAGCGCCGGGTCTCTAAAGAATCAGCCCCAGCATTTT.

The chain is built from TRBV5-6 and TRBJ1-2, with 10 bases aligning to TRBD1. Germline V gene data show CDR1 as SGHDT and CDR2 as YYEEEE. The CDR3 totals 16 residues. J was trimmed by 1 base and V by 0 bases; bases with no gene match: 3. The CDR3 nucleotides read TGTGCCAGCAGCTTGGGACAGGGGGCGCGTAACTATGGCTACACCTTC. It codes for CASSLGQGARNYGYTF.

This clone has only one observation. The gene calls are TRBV6-5 and TRBJ1-1; D might be TRBD1 (5 bases). V lost 10 bases to trimming and J lost 5 bases, with 20 bases between them. Germline CDR1 is MNHEY and CDR2 is SVGAGI. The CDR3 sequence is 14 residues long. The chain's CDR3 is CATMTALGGTEAFF. CDR3 nucleotide sequence: TGTGCCACCATGACCGCCTTGGGGGGGACTGAAGCTTTCTTT.

This rearrangement joins TRBV30 to TRBJ2-3; D gene uncertain. This CDR3 is built from 13 residues. CDR1 is GTSNPN and CDR2 is SVGIG in the germline V gene (reference sequence). V gave up 0 bases and J gave up 3 bases, with 7 bases separating them. The CDR3 region has the DNA TGTGCCTGGAGTGTTGTTCAGACAGATACGCAGTATTTT. This translates into CAWSVVQTDTQYF. Variable domain in full (rest from reference TRBV30 and TRBJ2-3): SQTIHQWPATLVQPVGSPLSLECTVEGTSNPNLYWYRQAAGRGLQLLFYSVGIGQISSEVPQNLSASRPQDRQFILSSKKLLLSDSGFYLCAWSVVQTDTQYFGPGTRLTVL.

V is TRBV2 and J is TRBJ1-1, with 7 bases identical to TRBD1. V dropped 6 bases and J dropped 0; count of bases not matched to a gene: 7. The CDR3 is made up of 15 amino acids. Germline-derived CDR1 and CDR2 are SNHLY and FYNNEI. The CDR3, as DNA: TGTGCCAGCAGGGGACAGCCTAAAATGAACACTGAAGCTTTCTTT. Protein sequence: CASRGQPKMNTEAFF.